The next 2 T cell receptor beta chains were all read from a single sample in a study of cytomegalovirus exposure and HLA in healthy donors. PCR amplification relied on 60 Vbeta primers (plus 13 Jbeta primers). Measured with immunoSEQ multiplex PCR; TCRdb has only the in-frame clones, and not every one. The data contain about 160,000 clones, roughly 84% of them singletons. The source material was PBMCs. These receptor sequences come from a male donor in good health and CMV-seronegative.

This rearrangement joins TRBV28 to TRBJ2-2, with D possibly being TRBD2 (5 bases). Trimming removed 5 bases from V and 6 bases from J, with 16 bases in between. Germline-derived CDR1 and CDR2 are MDHEN and SYDVKM. This CDR3 is built from 15 residues. The CDR3 DNA reads as TGTGCCAGCAGTATAAGCGGCCTGGGAGCCGGGGAGCTGTTTTTT. Its protein is CASSISGLGAGELFF.

Concerning this clone itself: Sequence at one end of the junction differs from germline and may be a read error. The chain is built from TRBV6-4 and TRBJ1-5; D is ambiguous. Germline CDR1 and CDR2: MRHNA and SNTAGT. The CDR3 has 14 residues. Here the CDR3 reads CVSSPIGGSQPQHF. The DNA of the CDR3 is TGTGTCAGCAGTCCAATTGGAGGGAGTCAGCCCCAGCATTTT.